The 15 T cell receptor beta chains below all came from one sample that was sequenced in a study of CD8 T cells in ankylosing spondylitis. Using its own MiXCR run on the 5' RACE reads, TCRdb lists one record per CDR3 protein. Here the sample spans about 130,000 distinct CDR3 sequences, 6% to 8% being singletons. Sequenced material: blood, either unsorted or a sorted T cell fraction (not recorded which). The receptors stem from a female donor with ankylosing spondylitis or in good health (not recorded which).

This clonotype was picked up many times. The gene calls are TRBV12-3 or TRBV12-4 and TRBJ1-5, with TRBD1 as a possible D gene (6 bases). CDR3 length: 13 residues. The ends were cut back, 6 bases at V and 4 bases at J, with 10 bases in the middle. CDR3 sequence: CASRTTGNQPQHF. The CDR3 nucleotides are TGTGCCAGCAGGACTACAGGGAATCAGCCCCAGCATTTT.

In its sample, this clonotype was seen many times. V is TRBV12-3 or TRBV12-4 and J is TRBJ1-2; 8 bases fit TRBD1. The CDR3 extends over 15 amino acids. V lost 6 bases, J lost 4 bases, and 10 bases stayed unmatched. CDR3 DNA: TGTGCCAGCAGACCGGCGGGACAGGTTCGCTATGGCTACACCTTC. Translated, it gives CASRPAGQVRYGYTF.

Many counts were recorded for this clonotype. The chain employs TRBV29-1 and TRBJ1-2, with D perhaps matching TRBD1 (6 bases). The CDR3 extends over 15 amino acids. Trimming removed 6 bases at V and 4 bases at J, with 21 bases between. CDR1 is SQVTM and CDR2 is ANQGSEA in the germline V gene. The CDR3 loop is CSVLPAGGDFYGYTF. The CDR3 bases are TGCAGCGTCCTACCGGCGGGGGGCGACTTCTATGGCTACACCTTC.

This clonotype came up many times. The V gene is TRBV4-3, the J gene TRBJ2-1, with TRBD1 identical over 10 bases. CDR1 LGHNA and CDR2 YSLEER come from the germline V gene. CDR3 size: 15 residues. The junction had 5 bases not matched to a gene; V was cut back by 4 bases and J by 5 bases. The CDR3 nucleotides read TGCGCCAGCAGCCGTACCGGGACAGGGGACAATGAGCAGTTCTTC. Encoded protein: CASSRTGTGDNEQFF.

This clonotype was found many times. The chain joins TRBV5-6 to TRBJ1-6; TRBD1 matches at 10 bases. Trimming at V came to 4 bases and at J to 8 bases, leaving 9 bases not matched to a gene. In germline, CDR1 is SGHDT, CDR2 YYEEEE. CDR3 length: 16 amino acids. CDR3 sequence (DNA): TGTGCCAGCAGCGAACCGGGACAGGGGTCCGATTCACCCCTCCACTTT. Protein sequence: CASSEPGQGSDSPLHF.

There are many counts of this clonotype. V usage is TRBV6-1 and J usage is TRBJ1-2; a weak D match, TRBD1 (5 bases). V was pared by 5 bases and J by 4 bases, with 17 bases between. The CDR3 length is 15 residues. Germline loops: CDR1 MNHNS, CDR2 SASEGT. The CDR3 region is CASSLFMTDSYGYTF. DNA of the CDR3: TGTGCCAGCAGTCTCTTCATGACAGATAGCTATGGCTACACCTTC.

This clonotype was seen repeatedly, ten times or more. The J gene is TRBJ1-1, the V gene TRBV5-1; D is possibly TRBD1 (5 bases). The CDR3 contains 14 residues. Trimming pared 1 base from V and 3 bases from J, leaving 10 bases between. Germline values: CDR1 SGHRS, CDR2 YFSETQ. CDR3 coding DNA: TGCGCCAGCAGCTTGAGAGCGGGGGACACTGAAGCTTTCTTT. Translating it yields CASSLRAGDTEAFF.

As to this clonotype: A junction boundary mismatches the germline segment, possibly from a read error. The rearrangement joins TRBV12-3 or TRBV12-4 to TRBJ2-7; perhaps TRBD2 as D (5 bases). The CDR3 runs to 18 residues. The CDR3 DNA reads TGTGCCATCAGTTTCGACCTAGGGCCCGGGGAATCCTCCTACGAGCAGTACTTC. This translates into CAISFDLGPGESSYEQYF.

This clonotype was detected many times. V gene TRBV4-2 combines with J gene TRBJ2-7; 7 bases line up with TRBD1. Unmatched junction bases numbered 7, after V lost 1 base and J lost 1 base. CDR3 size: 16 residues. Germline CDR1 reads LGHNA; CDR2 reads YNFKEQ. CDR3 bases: TGTGCCAGCAGCCAAGTTTGGGGACAGCGATCCTACGAGCAGTACTTC. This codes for CASSQVWGQRSYEQYF.

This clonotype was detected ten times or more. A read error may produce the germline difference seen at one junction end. CDR3 in amino acids: CATTDRVNTGEMFF. The CDR3 DNA reads as TGTGCCACCACGGACAGGGTGAACACCGGGGAGATGTTTTTT. The rearrangement links TRBV24-1 to TRBJ2-2, with 8 bases matching TRBD1. The CDR3 runs 14 residues. The germline CDR1 and CDR2 sequences are KGHDR and SFDVKD.

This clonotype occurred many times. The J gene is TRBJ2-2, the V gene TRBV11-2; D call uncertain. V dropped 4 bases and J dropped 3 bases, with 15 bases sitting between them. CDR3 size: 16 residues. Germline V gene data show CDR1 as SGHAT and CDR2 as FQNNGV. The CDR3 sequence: CASSSAHREYTGELFF. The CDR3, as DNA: TGTGCCAGCAGCTCGGCTCACAGAGAGTACACCGGGGAGCTGTTTTTT. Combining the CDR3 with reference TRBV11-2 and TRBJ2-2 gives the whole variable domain EAGVAQSPRYKIIEKRQSVAFWCNPISGHATLYWYQQILGQGPKLLIQFQNNGVVDDSQLPKDRFSAERLKGVDSTLKIQPAKLEDSAVYLCASSSAHREYTGELFFGEGSRLTVL.

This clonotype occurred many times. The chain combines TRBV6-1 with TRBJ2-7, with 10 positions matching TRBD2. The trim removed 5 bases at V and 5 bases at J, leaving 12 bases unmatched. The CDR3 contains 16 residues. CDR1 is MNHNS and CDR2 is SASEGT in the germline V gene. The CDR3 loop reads CASSRELAGAGDEQYF. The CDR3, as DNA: TGTGCCAGCAGTCGGGAGCTAGCGGGGGCCGGGGACGAGCAGTACTTC.

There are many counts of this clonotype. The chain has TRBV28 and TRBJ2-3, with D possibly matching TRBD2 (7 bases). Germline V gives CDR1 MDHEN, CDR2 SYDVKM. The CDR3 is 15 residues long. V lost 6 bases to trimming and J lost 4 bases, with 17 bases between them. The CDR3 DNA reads TGTGCCAGCAGAAGAAGCGGGGCAGGGGCAGATACGCAGTATTTT. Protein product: CASRRSGAGADTQYF.

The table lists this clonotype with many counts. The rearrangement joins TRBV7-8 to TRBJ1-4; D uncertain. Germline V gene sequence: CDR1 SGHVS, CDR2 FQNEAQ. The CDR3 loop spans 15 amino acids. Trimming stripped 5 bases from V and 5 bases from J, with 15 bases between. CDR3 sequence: CASSATQRDNEKLFF. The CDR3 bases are TGTGCCAGCAGCGCTACACAGCGAGACAATGAAAAACTGTTTTTT.

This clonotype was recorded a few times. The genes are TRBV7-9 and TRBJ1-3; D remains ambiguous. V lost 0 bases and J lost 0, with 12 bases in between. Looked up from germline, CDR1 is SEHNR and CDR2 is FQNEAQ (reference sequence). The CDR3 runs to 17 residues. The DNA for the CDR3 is TGTGCCAGCAGCTTAGCCTTCGGGTCTAGCTCTGGAAACACCATATATTTT. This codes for CASSLAFGSSSGNTIYF. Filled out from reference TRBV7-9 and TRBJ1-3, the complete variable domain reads DTGVSQNPRHKITKRGQNVTFRCDPISEHNRLYWYRQTLGQGPEFLTYFQNEAQLEKSRLLSDRFSAERPKGSFSTLEIQRTEQGDSAMYLCASSLAFGSSSGNTIYFGEGSWLTVV.